This T cell receptor beta chain was identified in a study of T cells in Graves' hyperthyroidism and ophthalmopathy. Turning to the study itself: Specimen type is peripheral blood, collected at initial diagnosis prior to any treatment. Whole-study findings and limits: Using 13 V-J features, a model discriminated ophthalmopathy from stable hyperthyroidism.

V was trimmed by 6 bases and J by 0 bases, leaving 11 bases between them. Germline assignment: CDR1 SQVTM and CDR2 ANQGSEA. This CDR3 has 13 amino acids. Researchers took RNA transcripts and amplified the TCR beta CDR3 regions from them. The TCR CDR3 first-round RT-PCR relied on the HTBI primer set. TCRdb reprocessed the multiplex PCR reads with MiXCR, giving one entry per CDR3 protein. The repertoire holds hundreds of thousands of distinct CDR3 sequences, approximately 40% seen once, with 8.9% in the top ten. This clonotype was counted at least ten times. Its target is not known. Hyperthyroidism in the patients, aged 18 to 65, was newly diagnosed and under 2 months in duration.

This TCR came from a man younger than 30 with Graves' hyperthyroidism. This chain links TRBV29-1 with TRBJ2-5; perhaps TRBD2 as D (5 bases). The sequenced sample was blood. The CDR3 loop is CSVHGEYQETQYF. The CDR3 coding sequence is TGCAGCGTACACGGGGAGTACCAAGAGACCCAGTACTTC.